The 27 T cell receptor beta chains presented below share a single source sample, sequenced in a study of shared clonotypes between healthy human individuals. Here immunoSEQ multiplex PCR was the method, and the copy in TCRdb shows in-frame clones only, minus some. The sample records 600,000 to 750,000 clones, over 55% being singletons. The specimen was memory CD4+ T cells sorted from blood. Subset: CD45RA-negative fraction. Source of these receptors: a woman in her twenties or thirties in good health.

The chain couples TRBV29-1 to TRBJ2-3, with D maybe TRBD2 (5 bases). Between the trimmed V and J ends, which lost 2 bases and 3 bases, there was a span of 12 bases. This CDR3 contains 14 residues. CDR1 and CDR2 (germline): SQVTM, ANQGSEA. CDR3 in DNA: TGCAGCGTTGAATGTTGGCGGGCTACAGATACGCAGTATTTT. It specifies CSVECWRATDTQYF.

The chain joins TRBV11-2 to TRBJ2-2; D possibly corresponds to TRBD2 (7 bases). V dropped 0 bases and J dropped 6 bases, with 20 bases sitting between them. The CDR3 is made up of 18 amino acids. CDR1 is SGHAT, CDR2 FQNNGV, per germline. CDR3 protein: CASSLEGPQGGYPGELFF. The DNA of the CDR3 is TGTGCCAGCAGCTTAGAGGGGCCACAGGGAGGGTATCCCGGGGAGCTGTTTTTT.

The gene calls are TRBV29-1 and TRBJ1-2, with D possibly TRBD1 on 6 matching bases. Trimming removed 0 bases from V and 4 bases from J, with 9 bases in between. This CDR3 region has 13 residues. Germline CDR1 reads SQVTM; CDR2 reads ANQGSEA. In nucleotides, the CDR3 is TGCAGCGTTGAAGAAGGGGGTGGCTATGGCTACACCTTC. Protein sequence: CSVEEGGGYGYTF.

The genes are TRBV2 and TRBJ2-3, with a tentative D call TRBD2 (6 bases). The germline V gene encodes CDR1 SNHLY and CDR2 FYNNEI. Between the trimmed V and J ends, which lost 6 bases and 1 base, there was a span of 11 bases. This CDR3 spans 14 amino acids. The CDR3 nucleotides read TGTGCCAGCAGCTTTAGCGGCGGCACAGATACGCAGTATTTT. It translates to CASSFSGGTDTQYF.

The V and J genes are TRBV4-2 and TRBJ2-7, with 8 nucleotides matching TRBD1. V gave up 5 bases and J gave up 1 base; unmatched junction bases: 4. The CDR3 is 14 residues long. CDR1 and CDR2 from the germline V gene are LGHNA and YNFKEQ. Here the CDR3 reads CASSLQGASYEQYF. The CDR3 DNA is TGTGCCAGCAGCTTGCAGGGGGCTTCCTACGAGCAGTACTTC.

This chain joins TRBV2 and TRBJ1-5, with D maybe TRBD1 (5 bases). The CDR3 spans 18 residues. V gave up 3 bases and J gave up 0 bases, with 18 bases separating them. Germline V gene data show CDR1 as SNHLY and CDR2 as FYNNEI. Here the CDR3 DNA reads TGTGCCAGCAGTGACCCCAGGGCGGGCGCTATTAGCAATCAGCCCCAGCATTTT. It codes for CASSDPRAGAISNQPQHF.

This chain connects TRBV18 to TRBJ2-7; weak D call: TRBD1 (5 bases). The germline V gene encodes CDR1 KGHSH and CDR2 LQKENI. The V gene lost 3 bases and the J gene lost 0 bases, with 9 bases spanning the gap. This CDR3 comprises 14 residues. This chain's CDR3 is CASSPTGYSYEQYF. CDR3 coding DNA: TGTGCCAGCTCACCCACAGGCTACTCCTACGAGCAGTACTTC.

The chain combines TRBV18 with TRBJ2-5; TRBD2 agrees at 7 bases. Germline V gene lookup returns CDR1 KGHSH and CDR2 LQKENI. CDR3 length equals 14 residues. The V segment lost 2 bases and the J segment 1 base; nucleotides outside the gene matches: 1. As DNA, the CDR3 is TGTGCCAGCTCACCAGGACTAGGCCAAGAGACCCAGTACTTC. This codes for CASSPGLGQETQYF.

The chain recombines TRBV9 with TRBJ1-1, with unresolved D. V was trimmed by 0 bases and J by 1 base, leaving 7 bases between them. The CDR3 sequence is 14 residues long. The germline V gene encodes CDR1 SGDLS and CDR2 YYNGEE. The CDR3: CASSVGSGNTEAFF. The CDR3 bases are TGTGCCAGCAGCGTAGGTTCCGGGAACACTGAAGCTTTCTTT.

This clone came up once. This rearrangement joins TRBV7-8 to TRBJ2-1, with a possible D match to TRBD2 (6 bases). Trimming left V 1 base short and J 8 bases short, with 18 bases between. The germline gives CDR1 SGHVS, CDR2 FQNEAQ. This CDR3 has 16 residues. The CDR3 nucleotides read TGTGCCAGCAGCTTAGTTCTCGCGCGGAGGAGGGATGAGCAGTTCTTC. It encodes CASSLVLARRRDEQFF.

The rearrangement uses TRBV28 and TRBJ1-5; no definite D call. CDR3 length equals 13 residues. Germline V gene sequence: CDR1 MDHEN, CDR2 SYDVKM. V was pared by 4 bases and J by 7 bases, with 11 bases between. The CDR3 region is CASSSTTLQPQHF. As DNA, the CDR3 is TGTGCCAGCAGTTCTACGACACTGCAGCCCCAGCATTTT.

This chain uses TRBV7-6 with TRBJ2-6; D ambiguous. The germline V and J ends were trimmed by 5 bases and 2 bases, with 10 bases remaining between them. CDR1 is SGHVS, CDR2 FNYEAQ, per germline. The CDR3 has 15 residues. In DNA, the CDR3 is TGTGCCAGCAGCCGTCCTCCGGCTGGGGCCAACGTCCTGACTTTC. Protein product: CASSRPPAGANVLTF.

As regards this clone: The same CDR3 can be traced to other DNA sequences in this sample. The V and J genes are TRBV5-1 and TRBJ1-5; D gene uncertain. The V gene's germline CDR1 is SGHRS and CDR2 YFSETQ. The CDR3 runs 15 residues. V was cut by 0 bases and J by 5 bases, with 12 bases left in between. The CDR3 here is CASSLAGEGHQPQHF. CDR3 nucleotide sequence: TGCGCCAGCAGCTTGGCCGGGGAGGGCCATCAGCCCCAGCATTTT.

The gene calls are TRBV10-3 and TRBJ2-7; 8 nucleotides align to TRBD2. The CDR3 covers 13 residues. CDR1 is ENHRY and CDR2 is SYGVKD in the germline V gene. The V segment lost 0 bases and the J segment 10 bases; nucleotides outside the gene matches: 5. CDR3 loop: CAISESREVAQYF. Written as DNA, the CDR3 is TGTGCCATCAGTGAGTCGCGGGAGGTCGCTCAGTACTTC.

The gene calls are TRBV29-1 and TRBJ2-5; D remains unclear. This CDR3 spans 11 amino acids. Trimming shortened V by 6 bases and J by 5 bases, and 10 bases separated the two germline ends. Looked up from germline, CDR1 is SQVTM and CDR2 is ANQGSEA. For the CDR3, the DNA is TGCAGCGTCCAATCCGCCGAGACCCAGTACTTC. The encoded protein is CSVQSAETQYF.

The V call is TRBV6-4, the J call TRBJ1-1; TRBD1 is a possible D gene (6 bases). The CDR3 totals 15 residues. In germline, CDR1 is MRHNA, CDR2 SNTAGT. V lost 3 bases, J lost 7 bases, and 18 bases lay in between. This CDR3 is CASSETGGEGFEAFF. In nucleotides, the CDR3 is TGTGCCAGCAGTGAGACAGGTGGGGAGGGATTTGAAGCTTTCTTT.

The rearrangement joins TRBV6-1 to TRBJ1-2, with D unclear. The CDR3 extends over 16 amino acids. V shed 4 bases and J shed 1 base, with 16 bases lying between them. Looked up from germline, CDR1 is MNHNS and CDR2 is SASEGT. The CDR3 coding sequence is TGTGCCAGCAGTGGGGCCGACATAGGGCTTAACTATGGCTACACCTTC. Its translation is CASSGADIGLNYGYTF.

This chain uses TRBV7-2 with TRBJ1-5; D is uncertain. Trimming stripped 1 base from V and 0 bases from J, with 13 bases between. The CDR3 is 17 amino acids. Germline lookup yields CDR1 SGHTA and CDR2 FQGNSA. The CDR3 DNA sequence: TGTGCCAGCAGCTTAGTGACAACGGGTTCTAGCAATCAGCCCCAGCATTTT. Its translation: CASSLVTTGSSNQPQHF. The full variable domain, rest sourced from reference TRBV7-2 and TRBJ1-5, is GAGVSQSPSNKVTEKGKDVELRCDPISGHTALYWYRQSLGQGLEFLIYFQGNSAPDKSGLPSDRFSAERTGGSVSTLTIQRTQQEDSAVYLCASSLVTTGSSNQPQHFGDGTRLSIL.

The chain is built from TRBV5-1 and TRBJ2-1; 7 positions match TRBD1. This CDR3 is 14 amino acids long. With 4 bases clipped from V and 3 bases from J, the junction kept 4 bases outside the gene matches. CDR1 is SGHRS, CDR2 YFSETQ, per germline. This chain's CDR3 is CASSDRADYNEQFF. Here the CDR3 DNA reads TGCGCCAGCAGCGACAGGGCCGACTACAATGAGCAGTTCTTC.

The gene calls are TRBV6-9 and TRBJ1-1; 8 bases line up with TRBD1. Trimming took 5 bases from V and 0 from J; bases not matched to a gene: 5. Germline loops: CDR1 MNHGY, CDR2 SVAAGI. This CDR3 is built from 15 residues. The chain's CDR3 is CASSGRQGMNTEAFF. In DNA, the CDR3 is TGTGCCAGCAGTGGTCGACAGGGGATGAACACTGAAGCTTTCTTT.

This chain connects TRBV28 to TRBJ1-1, with unresolved D. With 6 bases removed from V and 4 bases from J, the gap between germline ends came to 15 bases. The CDR3 runs 14 residues. Germline CDR1 is MDHEN and CDR2 is SYDVKM. The CDR3 nucleotides are TGTGCCAGCAGCCGCCTCGAAGGGCGCACTGAAGCTTTCTTT. It codes for CASSRLEGRTEAFF.

This clone was observed a handful of times. V gene TRBV7-8 combines with J gene TRBJ2-2; D could derive from TRBD1 or TRBD2 (5 bases each). The CDR3 sequence is 17 residues long. Germline V gene data show CDR1 as SGHVS and CDR2 as FQNEAQ. Trimming left V 3 bases short and J 1 base short, with 15 bases between. The CDR3 loop reads CASSFSGFGVNTGELFF. In nucleotides, the CDR3 is TGTGCCAGCAGCTTCTCAGGGTTCGGGGTGAACACCGGGGAGCTGTTTTTT.

This clone was counted once. The chain employs TRBV19 and TRBJ1-5; D ambiguous. Trimming removed 1 base at V and 4 bases at J, with 5 bases between. This CDR3 is 13 amino acids long. Germline assignment: CDR1 LNHDA and CDR2 SQIVND (reference sequence). The CDR3 here is CASSIVVNQPQHF. CDR3 nucleotide sequence: TGTGCCAGTAGTATAGTGGTAAATCAGCCCCAGCATTTT.

V usage is TRBV13 and J usage is TRBJ2-3; 8 bases agree with TRBD1. Trimming cost V 3 bases and J 5 bases; bases outside gene matches: 7. Germline assignment: CDR1 PRHDT and CDR2 FYEKMQ (reference sequence). The length of the CDR3 is 15 residues. CDR3 sequence reads: CASSFPRGRIDTQYF. The CDR3 bases are TGTGCCAGCAGCTTCCCCAGGGGGCGGATAGATACGCAGTATTTT. Supplemented by reference TRBV13 and TRBJ2-3, the full variable domain reads AAGVIQSPRHLIKEKRETATLKCYPIPRHDTVYWYQQGPGQDPQFLISFYEKMQSDKGSIPDRFSAQQFSDYHSELNMSSLELGDSALYFCASSFPRGRIDTQYFGPGTRLTVL.

The chain couples TRBV11-2 to TRBJ2-7; 9 positions agree with TRBD2. Germline V gene lookup returns CDR1 SGHAT and CDR2 FQNNGV. The CDR3 extends over 15 amino acids. Trimming cost V 5 bases and J 2 bases; bases outside gene matches: 7. The CDR3 sequence is CASSINSGGAYEQYF. In nucleotides, the CDR3 is TGTGCCAGCAGCATTAATAGCGGGGGAGCCTACGAGCAGTACTTC. Filled out from reference TRBV11-2 and TRBJ2-7, the complete variable domain reads EAGVAQSPRYKIIEKRQSVAFWCNPISGHATLYWYQQILGQGPKLLIQFQNNGVVDDSQLPKDRFSAERLKGVDSTLKIQPAKLEDSAVYLCASSINSGGAYEQYFGPGTRLTVT.

The chain combines TRBV19 with TRBJ2-1, with D tentatively TRBD2 (6 bases). The CDR3 is 13 residues long. Germline CDR1 LNHDA, CDR2 SQIVND (reference sequence). Trimming removed 11 bases from V and 6 bases from J, with 17 bases in between. The CDR3 loop is CASGRTRANEQFF. CDR3 DNA: TGTGCCTCAGGGAGGACCCGCGCCAATGAGCAGTTCTTC.

About this clone: Other nucleotide sequences in the sample specify the same CDR3. This chain links TRBV9 with TRBJ2-3, with 7 bases lining up with TRBD2. The CDR3 runs to 14 residues. V was pared by 2 bases and J by 1 base, with 1 base of the junction left unmatched. Germline V lookup: CDR1 SGDLS, CDR2 YYNGEE. CDR3 sequence reads: CASSVTSGTDTQYF. The CDR3 nucleotides read TGTGCCAGCAGCGTTACTAGCGGCACAGATACGCAGTATTTT.